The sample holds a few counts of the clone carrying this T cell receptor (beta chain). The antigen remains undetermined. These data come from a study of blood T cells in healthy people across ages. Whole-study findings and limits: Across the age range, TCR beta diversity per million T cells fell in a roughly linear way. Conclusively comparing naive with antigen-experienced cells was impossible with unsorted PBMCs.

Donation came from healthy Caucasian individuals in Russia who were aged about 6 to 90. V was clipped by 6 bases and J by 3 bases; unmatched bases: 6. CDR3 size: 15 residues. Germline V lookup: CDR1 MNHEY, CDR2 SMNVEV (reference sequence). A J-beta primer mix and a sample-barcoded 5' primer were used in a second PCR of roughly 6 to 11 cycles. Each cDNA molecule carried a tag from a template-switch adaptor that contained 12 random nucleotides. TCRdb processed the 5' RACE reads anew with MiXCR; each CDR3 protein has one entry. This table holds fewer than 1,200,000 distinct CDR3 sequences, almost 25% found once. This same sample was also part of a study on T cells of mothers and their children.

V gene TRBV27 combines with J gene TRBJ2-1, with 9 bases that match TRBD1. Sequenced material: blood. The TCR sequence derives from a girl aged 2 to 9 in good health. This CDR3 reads CASSWGTGIYNEQFF. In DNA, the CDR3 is TGTGCCAGCAGCTGGGGGACAGGGATCTACAATGAGCAGTTCTTC.